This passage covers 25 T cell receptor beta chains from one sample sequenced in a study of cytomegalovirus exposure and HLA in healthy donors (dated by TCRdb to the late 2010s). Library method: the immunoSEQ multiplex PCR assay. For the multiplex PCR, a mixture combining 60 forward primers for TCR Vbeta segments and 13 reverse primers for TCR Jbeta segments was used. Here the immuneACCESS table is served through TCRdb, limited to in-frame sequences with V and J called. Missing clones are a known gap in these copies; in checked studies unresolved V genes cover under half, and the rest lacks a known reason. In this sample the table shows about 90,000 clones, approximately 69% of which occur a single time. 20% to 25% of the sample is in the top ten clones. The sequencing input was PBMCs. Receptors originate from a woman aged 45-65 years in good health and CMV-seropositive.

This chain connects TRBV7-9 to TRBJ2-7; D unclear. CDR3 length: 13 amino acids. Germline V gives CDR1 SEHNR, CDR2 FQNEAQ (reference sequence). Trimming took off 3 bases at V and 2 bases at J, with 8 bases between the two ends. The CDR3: CASSLAETYEQYF. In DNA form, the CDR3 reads TGTGCCAGCAGCTTGGCGGAAACCTACGAGCAGTACTTC.

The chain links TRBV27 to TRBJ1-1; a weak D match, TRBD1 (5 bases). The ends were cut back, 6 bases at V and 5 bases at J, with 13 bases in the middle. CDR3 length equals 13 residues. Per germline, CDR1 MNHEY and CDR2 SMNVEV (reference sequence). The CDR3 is CASRKTGGTEAFF. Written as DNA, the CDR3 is TGTGCCAGCAGGAAGACGGGGGGGACTGAAGCTTTCTTT.

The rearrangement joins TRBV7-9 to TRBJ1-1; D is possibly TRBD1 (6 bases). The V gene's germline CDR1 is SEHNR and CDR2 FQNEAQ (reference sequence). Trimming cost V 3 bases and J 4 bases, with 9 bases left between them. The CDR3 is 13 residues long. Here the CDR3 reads CASSFGGPTEAFF. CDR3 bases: TGTGCCAGCAGCTTCGGGGGGCCCACTGAAGCTTTCTTT.

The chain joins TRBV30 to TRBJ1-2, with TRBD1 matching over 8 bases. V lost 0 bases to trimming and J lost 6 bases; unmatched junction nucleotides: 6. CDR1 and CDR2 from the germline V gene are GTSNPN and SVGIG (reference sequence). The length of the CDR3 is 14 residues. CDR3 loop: CAWSVKDRDNGYTF. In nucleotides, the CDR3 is TGTGCCTGGAGTGTTAAGGACAGGGATAATGGCTACACCTTC. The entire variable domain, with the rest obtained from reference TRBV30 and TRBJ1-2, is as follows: SQTIHQWPATLVQPVGSPLSLECTVEGTSNPNLYWYRQAAGRGLQLLFYSVGIGQISSEVPQNLSASRPQDRQFILSSKKLLLSDSGFYLCAWSVKDRDNGYTFGSGTRLTVV.

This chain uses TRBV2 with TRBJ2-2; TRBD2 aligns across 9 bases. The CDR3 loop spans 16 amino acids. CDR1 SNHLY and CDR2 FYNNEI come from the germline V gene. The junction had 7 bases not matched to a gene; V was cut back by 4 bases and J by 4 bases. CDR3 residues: CASSVTSGMGTGELFF. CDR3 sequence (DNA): TGTGCCAGCAGTGTGACTAGCGGTATGGGCACCGGGGAGCTGTTTTTT.

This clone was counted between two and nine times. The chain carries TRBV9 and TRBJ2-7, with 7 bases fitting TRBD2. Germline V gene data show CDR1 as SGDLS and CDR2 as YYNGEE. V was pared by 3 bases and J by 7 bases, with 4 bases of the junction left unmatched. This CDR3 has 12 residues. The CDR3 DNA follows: TGTGCCAGCAGCGCGGGGGAGGGGGAGCAGTACTTC. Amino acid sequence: CASSAGEGEQYF.

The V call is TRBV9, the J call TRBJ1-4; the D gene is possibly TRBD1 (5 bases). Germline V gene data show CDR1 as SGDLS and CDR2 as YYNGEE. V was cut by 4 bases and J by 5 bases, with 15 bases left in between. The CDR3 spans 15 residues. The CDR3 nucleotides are TGTGCCAGCAGCTTATCGGGACTTGGGAATGAAAAACTGTTTTTT. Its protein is CASSLSGLGNEKLFF.

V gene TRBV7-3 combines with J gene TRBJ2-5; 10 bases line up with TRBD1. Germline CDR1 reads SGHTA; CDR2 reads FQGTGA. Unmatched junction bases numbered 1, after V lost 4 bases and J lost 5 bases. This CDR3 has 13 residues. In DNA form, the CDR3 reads TGTGCCAGCAGCTCGGGACAGGGGGAGACCCAGTACTTC. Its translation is CASSSGQGETQYF.

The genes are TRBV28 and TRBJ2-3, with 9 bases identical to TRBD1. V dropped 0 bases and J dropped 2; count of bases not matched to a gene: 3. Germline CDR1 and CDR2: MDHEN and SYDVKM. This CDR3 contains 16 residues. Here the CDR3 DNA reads TGTGCCAGCAGTTTATGGGGGACAGGGCCCACAGATACGCAGTATTTT. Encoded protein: CASSLWGTGPTDTQYF.

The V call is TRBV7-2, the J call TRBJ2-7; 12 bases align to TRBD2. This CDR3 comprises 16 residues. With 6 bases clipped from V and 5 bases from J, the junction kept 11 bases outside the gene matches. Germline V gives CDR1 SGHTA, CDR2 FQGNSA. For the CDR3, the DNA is TGTGCCAGCAGTCCACCTAGCGGGGGGGCTGTCCACGAGCAGTACTTC. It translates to CASSPPSGGAVHEQYF.

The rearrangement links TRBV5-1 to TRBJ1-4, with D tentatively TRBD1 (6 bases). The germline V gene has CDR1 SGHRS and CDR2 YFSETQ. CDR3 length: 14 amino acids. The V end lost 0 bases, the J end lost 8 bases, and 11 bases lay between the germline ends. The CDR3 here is CASSLGQEREKLFF. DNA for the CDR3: TGCGCCAGCAGCTTGGGACAGGAAAGGGAAAAACTGTTTTTT.

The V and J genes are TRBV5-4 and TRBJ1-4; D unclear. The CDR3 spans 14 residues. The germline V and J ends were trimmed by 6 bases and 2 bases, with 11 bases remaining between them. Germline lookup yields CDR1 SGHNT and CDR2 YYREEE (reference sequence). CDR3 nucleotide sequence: TGTGCCAGCACCTCTTCCGGGACTAATGAAAAACTGTTTTTT. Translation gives CASTSSGTNEKLFF.

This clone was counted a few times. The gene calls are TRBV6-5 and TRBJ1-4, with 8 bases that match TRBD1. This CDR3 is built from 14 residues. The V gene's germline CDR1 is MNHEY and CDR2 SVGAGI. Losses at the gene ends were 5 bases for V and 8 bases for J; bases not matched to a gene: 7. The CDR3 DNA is TGTGCCAGCAGTCAGACAGGGGATTTGGAAAAACTGTTTTTT. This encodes CASSQTGDLEKLFF.

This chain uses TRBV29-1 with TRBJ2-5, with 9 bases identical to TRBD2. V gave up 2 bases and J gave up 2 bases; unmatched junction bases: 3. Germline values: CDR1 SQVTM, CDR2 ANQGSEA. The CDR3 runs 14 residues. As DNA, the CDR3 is TGCAGCGTTGAATTTAGCGGGGGACAAGAGACCCAGTACTTC. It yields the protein CSVEFSGGQETQYF.

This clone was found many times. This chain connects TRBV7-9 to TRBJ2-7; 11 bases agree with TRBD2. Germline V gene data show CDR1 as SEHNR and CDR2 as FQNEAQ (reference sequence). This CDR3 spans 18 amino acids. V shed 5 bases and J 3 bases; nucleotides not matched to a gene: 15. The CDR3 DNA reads TGTGCCAGCAGCCAGGGGCGACTAGCGGGGAAGCCAGACTACGAGCAGTACTTC. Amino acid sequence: CASSQGRLAGKPDYEQYF.

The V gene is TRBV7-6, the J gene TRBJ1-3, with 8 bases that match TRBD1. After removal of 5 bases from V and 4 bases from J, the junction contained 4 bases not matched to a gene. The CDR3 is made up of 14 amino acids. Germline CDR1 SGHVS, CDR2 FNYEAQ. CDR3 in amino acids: CASSRTGPGNTIYF. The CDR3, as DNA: TGTGCCAGCAGCCGGACAGGGCCCGGAAACACCATATATTTT. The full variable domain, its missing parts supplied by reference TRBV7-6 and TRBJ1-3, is GAGVSQSPRYKVTKRGQDVALRCDPISGHVSLYWYRQALGQGPEFLTYFNYEAQQDKSGLPNDRFSAERPEGSISTLTIQRTEQRDSAMYRCASSRTGPGNTIYFGEGSWLTVV.

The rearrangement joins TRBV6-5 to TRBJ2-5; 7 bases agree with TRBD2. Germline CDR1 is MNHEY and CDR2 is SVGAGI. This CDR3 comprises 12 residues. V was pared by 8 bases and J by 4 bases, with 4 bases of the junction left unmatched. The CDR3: CASSGGRETQYF. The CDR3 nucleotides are TGTGCCAGCTCCGGGGGGAGAGAGACCCAGTACTTC.

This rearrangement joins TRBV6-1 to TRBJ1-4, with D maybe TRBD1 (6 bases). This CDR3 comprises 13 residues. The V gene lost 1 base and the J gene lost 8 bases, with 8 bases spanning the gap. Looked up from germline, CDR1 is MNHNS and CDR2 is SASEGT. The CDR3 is CASSEGQGEKLFF. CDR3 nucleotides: TGTGCCAGCAGTGAAGGGCAGGGGGAAAAACTGTTTTTT.

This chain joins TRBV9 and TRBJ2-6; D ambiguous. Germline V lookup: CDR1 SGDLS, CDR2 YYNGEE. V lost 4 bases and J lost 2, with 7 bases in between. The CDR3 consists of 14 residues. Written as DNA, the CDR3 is TGTGCCAGCAGCAGCCCCCCTGGGGCCAACGTCCTGACTTTC. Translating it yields CASSSPPGANVLTF.

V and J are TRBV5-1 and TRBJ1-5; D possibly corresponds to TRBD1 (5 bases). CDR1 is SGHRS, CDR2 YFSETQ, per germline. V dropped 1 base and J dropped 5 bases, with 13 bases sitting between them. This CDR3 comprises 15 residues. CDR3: CASSLLGGEDQPQHF. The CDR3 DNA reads TGCGCCAGCAGCTTGTTGGGGGGGGAGGATCAGCCCCAGCATTTT.

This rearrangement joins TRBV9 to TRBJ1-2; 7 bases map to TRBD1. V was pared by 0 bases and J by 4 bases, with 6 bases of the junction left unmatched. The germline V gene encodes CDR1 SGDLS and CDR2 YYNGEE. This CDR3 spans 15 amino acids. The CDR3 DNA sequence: TGTGCCAGCAGCGTAGAGGCAGGGGGTCTCTATGGCTACACCTTC. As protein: CASSVEAGGLYGYTF.

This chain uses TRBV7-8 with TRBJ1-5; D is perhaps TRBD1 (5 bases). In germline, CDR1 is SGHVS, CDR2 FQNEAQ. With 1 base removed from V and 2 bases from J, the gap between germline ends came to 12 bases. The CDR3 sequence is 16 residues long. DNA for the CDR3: TGTGCCAGCAGCTTAGACCCGGGGGAAGGCAATCAGCCCCAGCATTTT. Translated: CASSLDPGEGNQPQHF.

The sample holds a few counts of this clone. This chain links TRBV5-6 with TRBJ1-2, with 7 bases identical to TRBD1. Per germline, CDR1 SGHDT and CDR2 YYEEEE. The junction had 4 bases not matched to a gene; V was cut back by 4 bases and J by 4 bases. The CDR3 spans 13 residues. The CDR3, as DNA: TGTGCCAGCAGCGTCGGGACAGTCTATGGCTACACCTTC. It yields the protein CASSVGTVYGYTF.

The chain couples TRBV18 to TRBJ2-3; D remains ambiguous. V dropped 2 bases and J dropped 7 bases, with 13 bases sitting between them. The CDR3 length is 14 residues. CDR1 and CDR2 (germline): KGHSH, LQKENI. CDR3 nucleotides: TGTGCCAGCTCACCAAGTCCTGCGTATCATACGCAGTATTTT. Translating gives CASSPSPAYHTQYF.

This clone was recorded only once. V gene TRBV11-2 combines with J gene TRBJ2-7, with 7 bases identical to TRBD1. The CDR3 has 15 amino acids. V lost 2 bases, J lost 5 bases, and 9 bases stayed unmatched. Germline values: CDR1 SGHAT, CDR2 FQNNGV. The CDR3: CASSLTETGPDEQYF. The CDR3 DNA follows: TGTGCCAGCAGCTTAACGGAGACAGGGCCCGACGAGCAGTACTTC.